This T cell receptor beta chain was sequenced for a study of blood T cells in healthy people across ages. Findings and caveats of the study: Versus aged donors, long-lived donors had higher diversity and more naive CD4+ cells.

Primed by a sample-barcoded 5' primer and a J-beta primer mix, a second PCR proceeded for 7 to 11 cycles. Every cDNA molecule bore a tag from a template-switch adaptor containing 12 random nucleotides. TCRdb passed the 5' RACE reads through MiXCR, listing each CDR3 protein once. The table lists roughly 2 million distinct CDR3 sequences, 49% of them singletons. Staff drew around 10 milliliters of peripheral blood from each donor. This clonotype was counted a few times. The antigen is undetermined. Germline CDR1 and CDR2: SGHRS and YFSETQ. The CDR3 has 14 residues. V lost 0 bases to trimming and J lost 6 bases, with 11 bases between them.

Material for sequencing was blood. The receptor comes from a woman between 35 and 50 years old in good health. The chain carries TRBV5-1 and TRBJ2-3; no clear D. The DNA for the CDR3 is TGCGCCAGCAGCTTGGAGGGCGAACGGGATACGCAGTATTTT. It encodes CASSLEGERDTQYF.